This T cell receptor beta chain was captured in a study of control samples from healthy donors and cancer patients. Repertoires were generated with immunoSEQ multiplex PCR, while TCRdb's copy carries only in-frame clones and drops some. The sample lists more than 85,000 clones; roughly 88% were seen once. Trimming took 0 bases from V and 5 from J, leaving 10 bases between them. CDR1 is SGHVS and CDR2 is FQNEAQ in the germline V gene. The CDR3 is 14 residues long. This TCR derives from a woman in her fifties or sixties with lung cancer. The chain is built from TRBV7-8 and TRBJ1-1, with D uncertain. The sample was PBMCs. The CDR3 loop reads CASSLAAGGTEAFF. CDR3 bases: TGTGCCAGCAGCTTAGCGGCCGGAGGGACTGAAGCTTTCTTT.